This TCR beta chain was identified in a study of technical replicates of blood from a few donors. This CDR3 has 13 amino acids. V was cut by 4 bases and J by 3 bases, with 9 bases left in between. The V gene's germline CDR1 is SNHLY and CDR2 FYNNEI. Sequencing was performed with immunoSEQ multiplex PCR; in TCRdb, only in-frame clones are kept and a portion is missing. The sample shows about 73,000 clones, 85% to 95% of them seen only once. The V call is TRBV2, the J call TRBJ1-2, with D possibly TRBD1 on 6 matching bases. The sequence was collected from a human donor in good health. Sequenced material: T cells isolated from PBMCs. The CDR3 spells CASSGGGYYGYTF. The CDR3 DNA reads as TGTGCCAGCAGTGGCGGGGGCTACTATGGCTACACCTTC.